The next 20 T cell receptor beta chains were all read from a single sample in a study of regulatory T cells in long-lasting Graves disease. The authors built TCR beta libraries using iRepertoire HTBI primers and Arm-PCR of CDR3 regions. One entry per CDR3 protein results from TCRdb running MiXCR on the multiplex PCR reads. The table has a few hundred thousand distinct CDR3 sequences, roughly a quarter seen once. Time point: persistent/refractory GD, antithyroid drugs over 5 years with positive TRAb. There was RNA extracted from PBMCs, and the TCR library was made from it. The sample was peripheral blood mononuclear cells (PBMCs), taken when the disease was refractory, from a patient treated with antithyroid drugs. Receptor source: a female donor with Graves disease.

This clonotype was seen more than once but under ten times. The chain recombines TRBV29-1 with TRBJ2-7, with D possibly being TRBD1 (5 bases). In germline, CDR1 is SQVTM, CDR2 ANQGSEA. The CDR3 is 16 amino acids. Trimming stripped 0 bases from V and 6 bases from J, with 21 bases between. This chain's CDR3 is CSVEDRGRAFSGEQYF. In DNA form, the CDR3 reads TGCAGCGTTGAAGATCGAGGCAGGGCTTTCTCAGGCGAGCAGTACTTC.

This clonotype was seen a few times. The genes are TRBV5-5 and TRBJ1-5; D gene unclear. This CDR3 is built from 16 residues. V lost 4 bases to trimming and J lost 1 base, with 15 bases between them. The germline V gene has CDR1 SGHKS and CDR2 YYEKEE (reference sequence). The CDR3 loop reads CASSGTSGVSNQPQHF. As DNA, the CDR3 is TGTGCCAGCAGCGGAACCTCCGGGGTCAGCAATCAGCCCCAGCATTTT.

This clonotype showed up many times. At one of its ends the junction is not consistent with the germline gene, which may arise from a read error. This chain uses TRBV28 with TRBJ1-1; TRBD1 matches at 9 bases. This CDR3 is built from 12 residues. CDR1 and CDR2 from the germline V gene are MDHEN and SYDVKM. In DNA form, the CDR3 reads TGTGCCAGCAGTTTAGCAGGACAGGGGACCCGCTTT. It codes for CASSLAGQGTRF.

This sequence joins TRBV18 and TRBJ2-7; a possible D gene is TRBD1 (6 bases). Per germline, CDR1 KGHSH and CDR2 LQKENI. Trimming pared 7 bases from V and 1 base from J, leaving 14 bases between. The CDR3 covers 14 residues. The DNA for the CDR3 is TGTGCCAGCTGTCTGACAGGAAAATCCTACGAGCAGTACTTC. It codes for CASCLTGKSYEQYF.

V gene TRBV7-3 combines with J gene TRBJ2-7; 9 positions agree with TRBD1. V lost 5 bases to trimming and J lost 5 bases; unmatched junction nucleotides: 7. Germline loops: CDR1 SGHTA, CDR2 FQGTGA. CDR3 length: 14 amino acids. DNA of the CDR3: TGTGCCAGCAGCCCCGGACAGGGGATGAACGAGCAGTACTTC. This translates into CASSPGQGMNEQYF.

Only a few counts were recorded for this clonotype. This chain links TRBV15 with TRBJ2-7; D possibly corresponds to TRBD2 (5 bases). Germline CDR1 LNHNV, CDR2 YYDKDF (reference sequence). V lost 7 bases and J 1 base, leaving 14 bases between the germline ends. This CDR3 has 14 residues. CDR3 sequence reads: CATKVSGLSYEQYF. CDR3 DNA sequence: TGTGCCACCAAGGTTTCGGGATTGTCCTACGAGCAGTACTTC.

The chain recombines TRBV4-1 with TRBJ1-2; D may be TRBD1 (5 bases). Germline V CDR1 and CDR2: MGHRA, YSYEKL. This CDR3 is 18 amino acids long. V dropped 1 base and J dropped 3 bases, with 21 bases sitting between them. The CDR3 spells CASSQGGTGELIYYGYTF. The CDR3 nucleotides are TGCGCCAGCAGCCAAGGGGGGACTGGGGAATTGATTTACTATGGCTACACCTTC.

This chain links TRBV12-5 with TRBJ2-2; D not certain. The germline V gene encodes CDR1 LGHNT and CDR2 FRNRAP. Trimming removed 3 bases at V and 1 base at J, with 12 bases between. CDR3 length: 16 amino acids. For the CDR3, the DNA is TGTGCTAGTGGTTTAATTTTTTCAGGGAACACCGGGGAGCTGTTTTTT. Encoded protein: CASGLIFSGNTGELFF.

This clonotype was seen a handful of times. CDR3 sequence: CASSLRELPYEQYF. In DNA form, the CDR3 reads TGTGCCAGCAGCCTCCGAGAGCTCCCCTACGAGCAGTACTTC. V and J are TRBV3-1 and TRBJ2-7; D not resolved. Germline CDR1 and CDR2: LGHDT and YNNKEL (reference sequence). This CDR3 comprises 14 residues. V dropped 4 bases and J dropped 2 bases, with 12 bases sitting between them.

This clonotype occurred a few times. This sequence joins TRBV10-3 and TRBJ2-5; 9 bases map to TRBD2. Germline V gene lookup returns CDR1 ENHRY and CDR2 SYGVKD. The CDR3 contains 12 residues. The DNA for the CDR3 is TGTGCAACGGCGGGAGGGCAAGAGACCCAGTACTTC. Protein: CATAGGQETQYF.

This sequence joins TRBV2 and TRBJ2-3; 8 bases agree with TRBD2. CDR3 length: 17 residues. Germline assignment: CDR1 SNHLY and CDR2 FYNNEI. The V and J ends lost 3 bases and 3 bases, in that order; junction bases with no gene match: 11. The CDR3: CASSDTPISGKTDTQYF. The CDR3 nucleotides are TGTGCCAGCAGTGACACCCCTATTAGCGGGAAAACAGATACGCAGTATTTT.

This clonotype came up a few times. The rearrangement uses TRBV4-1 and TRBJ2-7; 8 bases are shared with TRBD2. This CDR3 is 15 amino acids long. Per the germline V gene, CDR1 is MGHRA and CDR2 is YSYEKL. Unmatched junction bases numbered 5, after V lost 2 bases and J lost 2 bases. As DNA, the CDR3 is TGCGCCAGCAGCCAAATTAGCGGGACCACCTACGAGCAGTACTTC. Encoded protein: CASSQISGTTYEQYF.

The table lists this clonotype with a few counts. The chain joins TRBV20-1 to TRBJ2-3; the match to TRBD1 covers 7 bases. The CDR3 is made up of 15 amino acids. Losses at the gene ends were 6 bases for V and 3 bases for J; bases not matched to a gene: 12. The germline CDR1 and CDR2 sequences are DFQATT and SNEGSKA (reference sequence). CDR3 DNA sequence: TGCAGTGCAGCGGAACAGGGGTTTTGGACAGATACGCAGTATTTT. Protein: CSAAEQGFWTDTQYF.

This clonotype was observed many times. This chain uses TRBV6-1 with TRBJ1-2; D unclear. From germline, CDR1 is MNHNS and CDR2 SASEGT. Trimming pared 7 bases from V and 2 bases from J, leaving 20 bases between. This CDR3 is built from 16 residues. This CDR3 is CASISLIGSENYGYTF. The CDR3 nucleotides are TGTGCCAGCATCAGCCTTATTGGTTCGGAAAACTATGGCTACACCTTC.

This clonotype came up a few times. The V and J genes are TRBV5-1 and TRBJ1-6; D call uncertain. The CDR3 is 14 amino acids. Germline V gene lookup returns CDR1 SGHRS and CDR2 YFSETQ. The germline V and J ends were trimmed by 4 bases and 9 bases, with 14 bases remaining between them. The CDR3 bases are TGCGCCAGCAGCCAAGGCGTTCGGAGTTCACCCCTCCACTTT. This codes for CASSQGVRSSPLHF.

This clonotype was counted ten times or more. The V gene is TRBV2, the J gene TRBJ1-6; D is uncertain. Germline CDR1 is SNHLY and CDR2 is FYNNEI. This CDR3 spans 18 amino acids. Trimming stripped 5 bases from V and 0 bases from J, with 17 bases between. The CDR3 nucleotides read TGTGCCAGCAGTTTCGACCAACATCCGAGCTCCTATAATTCACCCCTCCACTTT. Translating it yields CASSFDQHPSSYNSPLHF.

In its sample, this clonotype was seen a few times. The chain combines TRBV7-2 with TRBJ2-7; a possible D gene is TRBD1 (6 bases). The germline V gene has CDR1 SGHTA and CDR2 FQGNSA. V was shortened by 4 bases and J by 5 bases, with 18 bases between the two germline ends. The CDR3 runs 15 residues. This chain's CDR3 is CASSSLGTSNHEQYF. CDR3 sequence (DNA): TGTGCCAGCAGCTCACTAGGGACATCAAATCACGAGCAGTACTTC. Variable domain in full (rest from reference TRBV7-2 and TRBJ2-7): GAGVSQSPSNKVTEKGKDVELRCDPISGHTALYWYRQSLGQGLEFLIYFQGNSAPDKSGLPSDRFSAERTGGSVSTLTIQRTQQEDSAVYLCASSSLGTSNHEQYFGPGTRLTVT.

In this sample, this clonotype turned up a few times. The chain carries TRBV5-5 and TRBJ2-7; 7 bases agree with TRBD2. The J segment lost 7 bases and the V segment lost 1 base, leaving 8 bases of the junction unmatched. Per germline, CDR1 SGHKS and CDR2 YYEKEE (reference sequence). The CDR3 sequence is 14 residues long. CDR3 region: CASSLQEGRGEQYF. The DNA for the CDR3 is TGTGCCAGCAGCTTGCAAGAAGGGCGGGGGGAGCAGTACTTC.

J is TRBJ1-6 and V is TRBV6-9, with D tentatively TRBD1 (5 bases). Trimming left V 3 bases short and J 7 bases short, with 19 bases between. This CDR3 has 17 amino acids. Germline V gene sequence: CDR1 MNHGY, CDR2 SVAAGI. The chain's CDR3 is CASSYVGALRKNSPLHF. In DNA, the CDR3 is TGTGCCAGCAGTTACGTAGGGGCGCTTAGGAAAAATTCACCCCTCCACTTT.

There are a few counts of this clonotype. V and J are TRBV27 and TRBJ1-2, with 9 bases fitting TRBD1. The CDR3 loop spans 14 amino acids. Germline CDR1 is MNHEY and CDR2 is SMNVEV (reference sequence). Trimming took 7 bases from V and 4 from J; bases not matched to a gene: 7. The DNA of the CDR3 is TGTGCCAGCAAACCAGGGACAGGGCGCTATGGCTACACCTTC. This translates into CASKPGTGRYGYTF.